This T cell receptor beta chain appears in the sequencing data of a study of OX40 agonist ivuxolimab in advanced cancers. Study results and limitations: The specificity for antigen of the expanded peripheral T cells was not determined. The mean number of expanded clones was higher in CD8+ T cells than in CD4+.

As regards this clone: The antigen is not known.

This CDR3 comprises 18 residues. TCRdb's copy holds only in-frame clones and misses some; the assay was immunoSEQ multiplex PCR. The sample records around 67,000 clones, almost 85% being singletons. The clonotype was recovered from an adult with an advanced solid tumor such as melanoma, head and neck, liver or kidney cancer. The chain couples TRBV21-1 to TRBJ2-7; TRBD2, the D gene given by the table, was not confirmed from the DNA. TRBV21-1 is tagged as a pseudogene. Source: CD4+ or CD8+ T cells sorted from blood, taken in a trial of the OX40 agonist ivuxolimab. In nucleotides, the CDR3 is TGTGCCAGCAGCAAAGGTAGCGCCTCTATGATCCCCTCCTACGAGCAGTACTTC. Protein: CASSKGSASMIPSYEQYF.